The sequence of this T cell receptor (beta chain) was determined in a study of technical replicates of blood from a handful of donors. Sequenced by immunoSEQ multiplex PCR; TCRdb stores in-frame clones only, minus some. The sample lists 80,000 to 100,000 clones, around 96% occurring once. Per the germline V gene, CDR1 is MNHEY and CDR2 is SMNVEV (reference sequence). CDR3 size: 14 residues. With 1 base removed from V and 2 bases from J, the gap between germline ends came to 9 bases. This clonotype originated in a human donor in good health. The chain carries TRBV27 and TRBJ2-7; tentatively, D is TRBD2 (5 bases). Material for sequencing was T cells isolated from PBMCs. The CDR3: CASSLYDGTYEQYF. For the CDR3, the DNA is TGTGCCAGCAGTTTATACGACGGGACCTACGAGCAGTACTTC.